This T cell receptor (beta chain) was sequenced for a study of PD-1 blockade in classical Hodgkin lymphoma. Study-level results: Patients starting nivolumab less than 1 year after ASCT had lower diversity and were excluded from later analyses. Complete responders showed a baseline diversity that resembled the diversity of newly diagnosed patients. Compared with baseline, CD4+ but not CD8+ TCR diversity had risen significantly by C4D1.

Points on this clone: The antigen remains undetermined.

The CDR3 covers 11 residues. Trimming stripped 3 bases from V and 6 bases from J, with 6 bases between. Germline V gene lookup returns CDR1 ENHRY and CDR2 SYGVKD. After autologous stem cell transplantation all patients relapsed, and prior brentuximab vedotin exposure differed between cohorts. The study recorded best responses of complete response, partial response or progressive disease. TCRdb's copy holds only in-frame clones and misses some; the assay was immunoSEQ multiplex PCR. The table has over 45,000 clones, approximately 70% seen once. This sample comprised peripheral blood mononuclear cells (PBMCs), obtained before the second cycle of nivolumab. This TCR came from a human donor with classical Hodgkin lymphoma. The chain links TRBV10-3 to TRBJ2-7; D is uncertain. CDR3 DNA: TGTGCCATCAGTGACCTGTCCGAGCAGTACTTC. This gives the protein CAISDLSEQYF.